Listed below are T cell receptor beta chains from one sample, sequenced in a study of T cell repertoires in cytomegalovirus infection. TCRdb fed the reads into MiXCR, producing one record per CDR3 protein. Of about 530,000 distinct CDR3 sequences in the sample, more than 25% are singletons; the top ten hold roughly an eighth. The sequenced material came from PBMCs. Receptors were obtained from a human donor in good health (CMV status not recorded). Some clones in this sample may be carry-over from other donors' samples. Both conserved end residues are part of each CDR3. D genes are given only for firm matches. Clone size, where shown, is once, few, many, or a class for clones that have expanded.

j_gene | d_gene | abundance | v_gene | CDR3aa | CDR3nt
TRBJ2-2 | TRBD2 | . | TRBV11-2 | CASSLAPTSGTNTGELFF | TGTGCCAGCAGCTTAGCCCCGACTAGCGGGACGAACACCGGGGAGCTGTTTTTT
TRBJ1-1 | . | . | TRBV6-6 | CASSPGSEAFF | TGTGCCAGCAGCCCAGGGTCTGAAGCTTTCTTT
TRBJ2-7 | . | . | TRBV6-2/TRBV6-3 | CASSYSAETPSYEQYF | TGTGCCAGCAGTTACTCGGCGGAGACCCCCTCCTACGAGCAGTACTTC
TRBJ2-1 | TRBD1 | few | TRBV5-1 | CASSSSTGYNEQFF | TGCGCCAGCAGCTCATCGACAGGGTACAATGAGCAGTTCTTC
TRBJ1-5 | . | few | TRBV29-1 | CSVGDKSSNQPQHF | TGCAGCGTTGGGGACAAAAGTAGCAATCAGCCCCAGCATTTT
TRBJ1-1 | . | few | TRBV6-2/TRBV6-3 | CASRQGEREAFF | TGTGCCAGCAGACAGGGAGAGAGGGAAGCTTTCTTT
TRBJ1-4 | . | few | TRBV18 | CASSPPGDEKLFF | TGTGCCAGCTCACCACCCGGGGATGAAAAACTGTTTTTT
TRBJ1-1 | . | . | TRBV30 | CACQIQGNTEAFF | TGTGCCTGTCAGATACAGGGGAACACTGAAGCTTTCTTT
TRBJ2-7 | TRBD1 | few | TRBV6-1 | CASNRDRGPYEQYF | TGTGCCAGCAATCGGGACAGGGGACCCTACGAGCAGTACTTC
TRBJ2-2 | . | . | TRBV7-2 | CASSSGPASGELFF | TGTGCCAGCAGCTCCGGACCCGCAAGCGGGGAGCTGTTTTTT
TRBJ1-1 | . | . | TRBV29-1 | CSVEGLEAFF | TGCAGCGTTGAAGGCCTTGAAGCATTCTTT
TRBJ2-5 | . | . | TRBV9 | CASSVDQRASETQYF | TGTGCCAGCAGCGTAGATCAGCGGGCGAGCGAGACCCAGTACTTC
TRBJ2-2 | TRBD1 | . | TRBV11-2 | CASSSPRGSTGVLFF | TGTGCCAGCAGTTCCCCCAGGGGGTCGACCGGGGTGCTGTTTTTT
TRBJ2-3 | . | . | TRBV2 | CASSRTPISQDTQYF | TGTGCCAGCAGCCGTACCCCAATCTCTCAAGATACGCAGTATTTT
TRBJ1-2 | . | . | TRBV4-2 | CASSQDFERLTAANYGYTF | TGTGCCAGCAGCCAAGATTTTGAAAGACTAACAGCTGCTAACTATGGCTACACCTTC
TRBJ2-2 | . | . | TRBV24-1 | CATSDWVGRPPSNTGELFF | TGTGCCACCAGTGATTGGGTCGGCAGGCCTCCCTCGAACACCGGGGAGCTGTTTTTT
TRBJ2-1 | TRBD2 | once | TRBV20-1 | CSASGLAGDNEQFF | TGCAGTGCTAGTGGACTAGCGGGTGACAATGAGCAGTTCTTC
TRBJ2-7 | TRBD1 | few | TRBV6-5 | CASSTGQSYEQYF | TGTGCCAGCAGTACGGGACAGTCATACGAGCAGTACTTC
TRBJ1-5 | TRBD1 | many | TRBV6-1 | CASMGQGSVSNQPQHF | TGTGCCAGCATGGGACAGGGGAGCGTTAGCAATCAGCCCCAGCATTTT
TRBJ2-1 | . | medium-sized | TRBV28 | CASSLSSYNEQFF | TGTGCCAGCAGTTTAAGCTCCTACAATGAGCAGTTCTTC
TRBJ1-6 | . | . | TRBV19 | CASSIVDTGSPLHF | TGTGCCAGTAGTATTGTTGACACCGGCTCACCCCTCCACTTT
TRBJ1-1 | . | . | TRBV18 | CASSSNDYTEAFF | TGTGCCAGCTCATCAAACGATTACACTGAAGCTTTCTTT
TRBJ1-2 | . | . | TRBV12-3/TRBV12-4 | CASSLTTGASYGYTF | TGTGCCAGCAGCTTAACGACGGGGGCTAGCTATGGCTACACCTTC
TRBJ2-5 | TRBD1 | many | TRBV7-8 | CASSPGQGARGLGRGGEETQYF | TGTGCCAGCAGCCCGGGACAGGGGGCGCGGGGGCTAGGGCGCGGAGGAGAGGAGACCCAGTACTTC
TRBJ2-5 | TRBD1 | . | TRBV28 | CASSLAEDRGETQYF | TGTGCCAGCAGTTTAGCTGAAGACAGGGGAGAGACCCAGTACTTC
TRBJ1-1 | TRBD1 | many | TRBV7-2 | CASSQPGQGKRAFF | TGTGCCAGCAGCCAACCGGGACAGGGGAAGAGGGCTTTCTTT
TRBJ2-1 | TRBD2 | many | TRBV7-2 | CASSLHQRENKNEQFF | TGTGCCAGCAGCTTACACCAGCGGGAGAATAAAAATGAGCAGTTCTTC
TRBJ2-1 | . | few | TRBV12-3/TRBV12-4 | CASLRQSNFPFF | TGTGCCAGCCTTCGACAGTCCAATTTCCCGTTCTTC
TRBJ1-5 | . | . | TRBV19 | CASIGRGQPQHF | TGTGCCAGTATCGGGAGGGGTCAGCCCCAGCATTTT
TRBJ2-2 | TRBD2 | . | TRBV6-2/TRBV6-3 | CASSSLKAGGPSAGELFF | TGTGCCAGCAGTTCCCTCAAGGCGGGAGGGCCCTCGGCCGGGGAGCTGTTTTTT
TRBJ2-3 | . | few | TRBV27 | CASSLRRRTDTQYF | TGTGCCAGCAGTTTAAGGCGGCGCACAGATACGCAGTATTTT
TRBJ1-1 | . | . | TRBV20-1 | CSASTTVNTEAFF | TGCAGTGCTAGTACGACGGTGAACACTGAAGCTTTCTTT
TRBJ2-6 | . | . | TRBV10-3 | CAISEPLILGRRTPGANVLTF | TGTGCCATCAGTGAGCCTCTAATTCTGGGACGTCGAACCCCTGGGGCCAACGTCCTGACTTTC
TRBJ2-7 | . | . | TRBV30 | CAWVGSREAYEQYF | TGTGCCTGGGTAGGGTCCAGGGAAGCCTACGAGCAGTACTTC
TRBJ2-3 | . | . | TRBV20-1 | CSASSGSDTQYF | TGCAGTGCTAGTTCCGGGTCCGATACGCAGTATTTT
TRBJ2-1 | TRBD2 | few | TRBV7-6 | CASSLDGRGNNEQFF | TGTGCCAGCAGCTTAGACGGGAGGGGAAACAATGAGCAGTTCTTC
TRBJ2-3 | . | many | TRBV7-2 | CASSFPISPNGRDTKSTDTQYF | TGTGCCAGCAGCTTCCCCATATCCCCCAACGGGCGGGACACCAAAAGCACAGATACGCAGTATTTT
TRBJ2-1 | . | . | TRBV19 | CATSPAFGEQFF | TGTGCCACCAGTCCTGCGTTCGGTGAGCAGTTCTTC
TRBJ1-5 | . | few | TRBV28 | CASSPPGSGPQHF | TGTGCCAGCAGTCCCCCGGGCTCGGGGCCCCAGCATTTT
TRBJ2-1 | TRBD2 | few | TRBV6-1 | CASSILMAGGTYNEQFF | TGTGCCAGCAGTATTTTGATGGCGGGAGGTACCTACAATGAGCAGTTCTTC